This TCR beta chain is from a study of blood T cell repertoires in COVID-19. Some clones are missing from TCRdb's copy, which holds only in-frame ones; the method was immunoSEQ multiplex PCR. The repertoire has tens of thousands of clones, more than 65% of them found once; the top ten carry about 5.7%. Seattle patient enrollment occurred during active infection, with longitudinal follow-up thereafter. This CDR3 is built from 16 residues. With 2 bases removed from V and 6 bases from J, the gap between germline ends came to 15 bases. Germline V CDR1 and CDR2: SGHDT, YYEEEE. This chain links TRBV5-6 with TRBJ1-6, with D unresolved. The specimen sequenced was peripheral blood. This TCR was recovered from a man between 65 and 85 years old with COVID-19, enrolled during active disease. The CDR3 region is CASSFRRGSGNSPLHF. The CDR3 nucleotides read TGTGCCAGCAGCTTCAGGCGGGGTTCGGGTAATTCACCCCTCCACTTT.